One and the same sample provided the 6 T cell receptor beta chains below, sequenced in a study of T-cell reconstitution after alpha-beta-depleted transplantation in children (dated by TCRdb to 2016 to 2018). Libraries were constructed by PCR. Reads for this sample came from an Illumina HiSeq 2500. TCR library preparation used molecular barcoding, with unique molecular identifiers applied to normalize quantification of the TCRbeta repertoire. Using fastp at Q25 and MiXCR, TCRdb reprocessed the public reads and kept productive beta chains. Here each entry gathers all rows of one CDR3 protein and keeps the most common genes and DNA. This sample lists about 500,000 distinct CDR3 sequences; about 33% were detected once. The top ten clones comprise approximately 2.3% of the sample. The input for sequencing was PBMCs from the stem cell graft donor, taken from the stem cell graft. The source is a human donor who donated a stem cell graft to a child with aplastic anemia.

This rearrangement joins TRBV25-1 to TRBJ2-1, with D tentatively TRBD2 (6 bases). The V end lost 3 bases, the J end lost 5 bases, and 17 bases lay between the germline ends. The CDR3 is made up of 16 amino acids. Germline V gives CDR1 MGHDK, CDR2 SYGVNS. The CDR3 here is CASSEFVRGADNEQFF. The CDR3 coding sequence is TGTGCCAGCAGTGAGTTCGTCCGCGGGGCCGACAATGAGCAGTTCTTC.

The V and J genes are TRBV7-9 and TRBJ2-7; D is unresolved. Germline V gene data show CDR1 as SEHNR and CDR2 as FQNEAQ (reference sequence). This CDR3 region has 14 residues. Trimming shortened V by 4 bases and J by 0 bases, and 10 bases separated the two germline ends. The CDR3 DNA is TGTGCCAGCAGCTGGCCAGGTGGCTCCTACGAGCAGTACTTC. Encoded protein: CASSWPGGSYEQYF.

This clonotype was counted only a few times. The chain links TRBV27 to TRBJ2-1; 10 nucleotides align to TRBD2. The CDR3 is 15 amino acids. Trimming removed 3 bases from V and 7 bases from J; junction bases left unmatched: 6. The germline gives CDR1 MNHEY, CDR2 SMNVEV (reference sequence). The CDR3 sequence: CASSFGTSDGNEQFF. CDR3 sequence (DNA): TGTGCCAGCAGTTTTGGGACTAGCGACGGTAATGAGCAGTTCTTC.

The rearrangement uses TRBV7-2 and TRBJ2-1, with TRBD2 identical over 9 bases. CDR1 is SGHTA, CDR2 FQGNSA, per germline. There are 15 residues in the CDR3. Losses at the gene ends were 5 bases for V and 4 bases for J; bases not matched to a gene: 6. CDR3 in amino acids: CASSGGTSIYNEQFF. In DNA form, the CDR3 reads TGTGCCAGCAGCGGAGGGACTAGCATTTACAATGAGCAGTTCTTC. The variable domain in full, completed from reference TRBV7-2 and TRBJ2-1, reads GAGVSQSPSNKVTEKGKDVELRCDPISGHTALYWYRQSLGQGLEFLIYFQGNSAPDKSGLPSDRFSAERTGGSVSTLTIQRTQQEDSAVYLCASSGGTSIYNEQFFGPGTRLTVL.

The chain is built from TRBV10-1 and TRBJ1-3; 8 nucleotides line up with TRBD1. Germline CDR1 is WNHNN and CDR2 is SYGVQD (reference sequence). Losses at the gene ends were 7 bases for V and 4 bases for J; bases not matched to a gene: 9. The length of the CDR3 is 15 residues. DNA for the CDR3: TGCGCCAGCAACACAGGGGGATCAGAAGGAAACACCATATATTTT. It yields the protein CASNTGGSEGNTIYF.

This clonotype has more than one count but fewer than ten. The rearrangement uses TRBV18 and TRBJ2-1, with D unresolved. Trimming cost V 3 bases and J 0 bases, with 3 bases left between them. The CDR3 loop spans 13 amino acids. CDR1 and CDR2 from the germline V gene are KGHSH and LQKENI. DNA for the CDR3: TGTGCCAGCTCACCGGTCTCCTACAATGAGCAGTTCTTC. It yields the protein CASSPVSYNEQFF.